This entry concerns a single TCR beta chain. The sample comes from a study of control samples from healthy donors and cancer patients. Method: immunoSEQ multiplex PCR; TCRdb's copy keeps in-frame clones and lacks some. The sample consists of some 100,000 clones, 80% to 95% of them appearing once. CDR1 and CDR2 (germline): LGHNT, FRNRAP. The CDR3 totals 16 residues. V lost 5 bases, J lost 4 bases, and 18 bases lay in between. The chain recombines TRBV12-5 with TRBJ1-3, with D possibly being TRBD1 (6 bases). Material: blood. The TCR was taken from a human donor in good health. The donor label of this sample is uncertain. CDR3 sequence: CASGPSGGPIGNTIYF. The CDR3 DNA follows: TGTGCTAGTGGTCCGTCCGGGGGGCCAATAGGAAACACCATATATTTT.